The T cell receptor beta chain described here comes from a study of shared T cell receptors in the human thymus. Some clones are missing from TCRdb's copy, which holds only in-frame ones; the method was immunoSEQ multiplex PCR. Among roughly 700,000 clones listed, 70% to 90% were seen once. The length of the CDR3 is 15 residues. Germline CDR1 reads SNHLY; CDR2 reads FYNNEI. V lost 0 bases, J lost 7 bases, and 9 bases stayed unmatched. This sample also belongs to another study, concerning human thymus T cells. Turning to that study: Healthy Finnish infants undergoing corrective surgery for congenital heart defects provided the donor material. It was from resections taken during corrective heart surgery that the thymus tissue came. Use of V and J genes seemed skewed within the thymic and blood repertoires. Related research has reported that thymic repertoires overlap highly among unrelated individuals.

The chain carries TRBV2 and TRBJ2-7, with 7 bases identical to TRBD2. This TCR came from a boy younger than two with a congenital heart defect. Material: thymocytes. The CDR3 region has the DNA TGTGCCAGCAGTGAAGCGGGAGGGCCCTTTTGGGAGCAGTACTTC. Amino acids: CASSEAGGPFWEQYF.